This TCR beta chain appears in the sequencing data of a study of human T cells and chemical hapten exposure. For the study at large: Chiefly women, the patients showed alopecia areata, totalis or universalis. Study findings and constraints: It should be noted that donors had alopecia, so their immune response may differ from healthy people's. High-frequency TCRs, those above 1 in 1000, stayed the same after DPC sensitization.

V lost 5 bases and J 4 bases, leaving 15 bases between the germline ends. The CDR3 extends over 15 amino acids. Per germline, CDR1 LGHDT and CDR2 YNNKEL (reference sequence). Time point here: patch test 1, 2 weeks after DPC sensitization. Described treatment: therapeutic diphenylcyclopropenone sensitization with weekly scalp DPC. Extraction yielded total RNA from whole blood (unfractionated). MiXCR was run by TCRdb on the RACE reads, yielding one entry per CDR3 protein. Among more than 30,000 distinct CDR3 sequences listed, 5.5% to 7.5% were seen once. In regard to this clonotype: Its antigen remains unidentified.

This receptor was identified in a woman aged 25-40 years with alopecia areata. Some clones in this sample may be carry-over from other donors' samples. Sample: whole blood, taken in connection with sensitization to the hapten diphenylcyclopropenone (DPC). The chain links TRBV3-1 to TRBJ1-5; tentatively, D is TRBD1 (5 bases). The DNA for the CDR3 is TGTGCCAGCAGCAACCGGGGCAGGGTAAATCAGCCCCAGCATTTT. Translated, it gives CASSNRGRVNQPQHF.